This record covers a single T cell receptor beta chain. Its antigen is not identified. This specimen belongs to a study of cytomegalovirus exposure and HLA in healthy donors. Overall study: Out of around 360 genotyped donors, roughly 80% belonged to the Caucasian-associated ancestry cluster.

CDR1 and CDR2 from the germline V gene are MDHEN and SYDVKM. The CDR3 is 12 residues long. V was cut by 6 bases and J by 4 bases, with 7 bases left in between. Findings and caveats of the study: V- and J-gene trimming in TCR beta was tied to a missense DCLRE1C variant by an analysis performed later.

The PCR contained 60 Vbeta and 13 Jbeta primers. Clones were read by immunoSEQ multiplex PCR, and TCRdb kept only the in-frame ones, dropping some. The repertoire holds fewer than 150,000 clones, with more than 70% as singletons. The V call is TRBV28, the J call TRBJ1-5; D is unresolved. What was sequenced was PBMCs. The clonotype originates from a woman aged 50 to 60 in good health and CMV-seronegative. The CDR3: CASRFPNQPQHF. DNA of the CDR3: TGTGCCAGCAGATTTCCAAATCAGCCCCAGCATTTT. Using reference TRBV28 and TRBJ1-5 for the parts outside the CDR3, the full variable domain is DVKVTQSSRYLVKRTGEKVFLECVQDMDHENMFWYRQDPGLGLRLIYFSYDVKMKEKGDIPEGYSVSREKKERFSLILESASTNQTSMYLCASRFPNQPQHFGDGTRLSIL.